Listed below are T cell receptor beta chains from one sample, sequenced in a study of post-analysis software for immune sequencing data. TCRdb itself ran the PCR reads through MiXCR, one entry per CDR3 protein. The table records roughly 730,000 distinct CDR3 sequences, around 27% of them present only once. Sequencing was carried out using blood. The receptors shown here come from a girl aged 10-17 years with multiple sclerosis. Each CDR3 is given with its conserved first and last residue. The order of the fields is D gene, clone size, J gene, V gene, CDR3 protein, CDR3 DNA. The D gene is left open where the match is weak. Clone size is shown for a subset of rows, as once, few, many or a class of expanded clone.

d_call: -; clone_size: -; j_call: TRBJ2-7; v_call: TRBV5-6; cdr3_aa: CANSSPRQNTPYEQYF; cdr3_nt: TGTGCCAACAGCTCTCCTAGACAGAATACTCCTTACGAGCAGTACTTC
d_call: -; clone_size: -; j_call: TRBJ2-7; v_call: TRBV7-2; cdr3_aa: CASSLGSDRTYEQYF; cdr3_nt: TGTGCCAGCAGCTTAGGTTCTGACAGGACCTACGAGCAGTACTTC
d_call: TRBD2; clone_size: few; j_call: TRBJ2-1; v_call: TRBV6-1; cdr3_aa: CASSELAGGGDNEQFF; cdr3_nt: TGTGCCAGCAGTGAACTTGCGGGAGGAGGGGACAATGAGCAGTTCTTC
d_call: -; clone_size: -; j_call: TRBJ2-3; v_call: TRBV3-1; cdr3_aa: CASSPTRTSTDTQYF; cdr3_nt: TGTGCCAGCAGCCCGACTAGAACTAGCACAGATACGCAGTATTTT
d_call: -; clone_size: -; j_call: TRBJ1-2; v_call: TRBV7-2; cdr3_aa: CASSLGPQGNYGYTF; cdr3_nt: TGTGCCAGCAGCTTAGGGCCCCAGGGTAACTATGGCTACACCTTC
d_call: TRBD2; clone_size: few; j_call: TRBJ2-3; v_call: TRBV2; cdr3_aa: CASSEPGGATDTQYF; cdr3_nt: TGTGCCAGCAGTGAACCCGGGGGGGCCACGGATACGCAGTATTTT
d_call: -; clone_size: -; j_call: TRBJ2-5; v_call: TRBV6-6; cdr3_aa: CASSYSRAWQGETQYF; cdr3_nt: TGTGCCAGCAGTTACAGTCGGGCGTGGCAGGGGGAGACCCAGTACTTC
d_call: -; clone_size: -; j_call: TRBJ2-7; v_call: TRBV7-2; cdr3_aa: CASSLRHRVYEQYF; cdr3_nt: TGTGCCAGCAGCCTCCGTCACAGGGTCTACGAGCAGTACTTC
d_call: TRBD1; clone_size: -; j_call: TRBJ1-6; v_call: TRBV28; cdr3_aa: CASRGPTGGGSPLHF; cdr3_nt: TGTGCCAGCAGGGGACCGACAGGGGGTGGATCACCCCTCCACTTT
d_call: TRBD1; clone_size: -; j_call: TRBJ2-3; v_call: TRBV4-1; cdr3_aa: CASNHLNRGSTDTQYF; cdr3_nt: TGCGCCAGCAACCACCTTAACAGGGGCTCCACAGATACGCAGTATTTT
d_call: -; clone_size: -; j_call: TRBJ1-2; v_call: TRBV15; cdr3_aa: CATSRDRGSYGYTF; cdr3_nt: TGTGCCACCAGCAGAGATCGGGGGAGCTATGGCTACACCTTC
d_call: -; clone_size: -; j_call: TRBJ1-1; v_call: TRBV12-3/TRBV12-4; cdr3_aa: CASRVGSANTEAFF; cdr3_nt: TGTGCCAGCAGAGTAGGGTCGGCGAACACTGAAGCTTTCTTT
d_call: -; clone_size: few; j_call: TRBJ1-1; v_call: TRBV7-8; cdr3_aa: CASSLWAGQNTEAFF; cdr3_nt: TGTGCCAGCAGCTTATGGGCAGGACAGAACACTGAAGCTTTCTTT
d_call: TRBD2; clone_size: -; j_call: TRBJ2-5; v_call: TRBV27; cdr3_aa: CASARGLAGETQYF; cdr3_nt: TGTGCCAGCGCTCGGGGACTAGCGGGAGAGACCCAGTACTTC
d_call: TRBD1; clone_size: -; j_call: TRBJ1-1; v_call: TRBV29-1; cdr3_aa: CSGQGTLAEAFF; cdr3_nt: TGCAGCGGACAGGGGACTCTCGCTGAAGCTTTCTTT